This T cell receptor beta chain was sequenced for a study of tissue T cells after allogeneic stem cell transplantation. On this clone: The genes and germline here are from mouse.

The time point here: mouse harvest day 7 after allogeneic transplant. Mouse grafts combined 10^7 T-cell-depleted bone marrow cells with 10^6 splenic CD5+ T cells. B6 (H2b) cells into BALB/c (H2d) mice; tissues taken at day 7 or 14. Assay: immunoSEQ multiplex PCR; the TCRdb copy retains only in-frame clones and omits some. There are under 2,000 clones in the sample; roughly three fifths occur only once, and about 11% lies in the top ten. Sequencing input: liver tissue. This receptor was obtained from a female BALB/c mouse given C57BL/6 T cells with graft-versus-host disease after an allogeneic hematopoietic cell transplant.

The CDR3 region is CASSTDWGGGAETLYF. The sequenced part of the CDR3 DNA is TGTGCCAGCAGCACGGACTGGGGGGGCGGAGCAGAAACGCTGTAT. The chain joins TRBV3 to TRBJ2-3, with 13 bases aligning to TRBD2. The read halts 1 residue ahead of the CDR3 end, with the missing end drawn from the germline J gene. Unmatched junction bases numbered 5, after V lost 5 bases and J lost 3 bases. CDR1 is SNHLY, CDR2 FYNGKV, per germline (reference sequence). The CDR3 totals 16 residues.